This TCR beta chain was observed in a study of blood T cell repertoires in COVID-19. Overall study context: Italy, Spain and the United States were the sources of the convalescent and acute COVID-19 samples. PBMCs, B-cell-depleted T cells, or T cells provided the cDNA or gDNA that made up the material.

In the study's own analysis: Amplification of reference gene primers was used by the study to estimate nucleated cell counts. Here immunoSEQ multiplex PCR was the method, and the copy in TCRdb shows in-frame clones only, minus some. That table gives V, J and clone size, and the DNA gave D and trimming. The sample comprises about 150,000 clones, 84% of which are singletons, and 13% to 15% rests with the top ten. Germline-derived CDR1 and CDR2 are KGHSH and LQKENI. The CDR3 totals 17 residues. V gave up 2 bases and J gave up 0 bases; unmatched junction bases: 7. The chain recombines TRBV18 with TRBJ2-7; 10 bases map to TRBD2. The receptor's source is a man younger than 35 with active or convalescent COVID-19. Material for sequencing was peripheral blood. CDR3 in DNA: TGTGCCAGCTCACCATTACCTAGCGGGGGAAACTCCTACGAGCAGTACTTC. This translates into CASSPLPSGGNSYEQYF.